This TCR beta chain was found in a study of shared clonotypes between healthy human individuals. Study overall: The study drew on a couple of women and a few men aged 18 to 49 as donors. Per-donor plates numbered three CD4 naive, three CD4 memory, two CD8 naive and one CD8 memory.

CDR1 and CDR2 (germline): SGHNT, YYREEE (reference sequence). Losses at the gene ends were 3 bases for V and 3 bases for J; bases not matched to a gene: 8. The CDR3 contains 17 residues. As for this clone: Its antigen is undetermined.

Per the original data handling: Sequence data from immunoSEQ were junction-only and lacked quality scores; consequently, filtering differed. Data came from immunoSEQ multiplex PCR; TCRdb stores just in-frame clones and leaves some out. That table supplies the V and J calls and clone size; D and trimming were determined from the DNA. The sample yields roughly 1 million clones, 70% to 80% seen once. Study-level points and caveats: A handful of donors shared approximately 5% of their naive CD4 clonotypes.

The sequence came from a man aged 18 to 30 in good health. Some clones in this sample may be carry-over from other donors' samples. The rearrangement uses TRBV5-4 and TRBJ2-3; 12 bases are a match to TRBD2. Sequencing was performed on memory CD4+ T cells from PBMCs. The subset: CD45RA-negative fraction. CDR3 sequence reads: CASSSRTSGAGTDTQYF. The CDR3, as DNA: TGTGCCAGCAGCTCCCGGACTAGCGGGGCGGGTACAGATACGCAGTATTTT.